The 30 T cell receptor beta chains below come from one sample, sequenced in a study of OX40 agonist ivuxolimab in advanced cancers. Clones were read by immunoSEQ multiplex PCR, and TCRdb kept only the in-frame ones, dropping some. The sample carries approximately 86,000 clones, more than 85% recorded once. Sequenced here: CD4+ or CD8+ T cells sorted from blood, sampled in a trial of the OX40 agonist ivuxolimab. The receptors were sampled from an adult with an advanced solid tumor such as melanoma, head and neck, liver or kidney cancer.

The V call is TRBV29-1, the J call TRBJ1-4; D is unclear. Trimming left V 4 bases short and J 5 bases short, with 11 bases between. Germline CDR1 and CDR2: SQVTM and ANQGSEA. This CDR3 is built from 13 residues. This chain's CDR3 is CSVAGSLNEKLFF. CDR3 sequence (DNA): TGCAGCGTTGCTGGGAGTTTGAATGAAAAACTGTTTTTT.

The chain couples TRBV9 to TRBJ2-7; 8 bases line up with TRBD1. Germline V gene sequence: CDR1 SGDLS, CDR2 YYNGEE. The V segment lost 0 bases and the J segment 5 bases; nucleotides outside the gene matches: 10. The CDR3 extends over 16 amino acids. The CDR3 nucleotides are TGTGCCAGCAGCGTAGTGTTCGGACAGGGTATACACGAGCAGTACTTC. Residues: CASSVVFGQGIHEQYF.

The chain uses TRBV20-1 and TRBJ1-2; D is unclear. The CDR3 runs to 11 residues. Trimming shortened V by 4 bases and J by 8 bases, and 11 bases separated the two germline ends. The germline V gene encodes CDR1 DFQATT and CDR2 SNEGSKA (reference sequence). This CDR3 is CSANRGLGYTF. CDR3 DNA sequence: TGCAGTGCTAACCGGGGTTTGGGCTACACCTTC.

The chain links TRBV19 to TRBJ1-5; the D is unclear. The V and J ends lost 6 bases and 3 bases respectively, with 12 bases between them. CDR3 size: 14 residues. Germline CDR1 reads LNHDA; CDR2 reads SQIVND (reference sequence). The CDR3 DNA reads TGTGCCAGTAGCCTAAGGGAGATCAATCAGCCCCAGCATTTT. Protein: CASSLREINQPQHF.

This sequence joins TRBV6-1 and TRBJ2-7, with D possibly matching TRBD2 (5 bases). Germline CDR1 and CDR2: MNHNS and SASEGT. Trimming pared 7 bases from V and 1 base from J, leaving 17 bases between. The CDR3 extends over 15 amino acids. CDR3 DNA: TGTGCCAGCAACGGGCTAAACCTAGCTTCCTACGAGCAGTACTTC. This translates into CASNGLNLASYEQYF.

This sequence joins TRBV19 and TRBJ2-7; TRBD2 matches at 10 bases. Germline V lookup: CDR1 LNHDA, CDR2 SQIVND (reference sequence). The CDR3 spans 14 residues. The V gene end was trimmed by 10 bases and the J gene end by 2 bases; junction bases not matched to a gene: 8. CDR3 sequence reads: CATRGLAGAYEQYF. CDR3 DNA: TGTGCCACCCGTGGGCTAGCGGGAGCCTACGAGCAGTACTTC.

This clone was counted once. The chain recombines TRBV11-2 with TRBJ2-2; D may be TRBD2 (6 bases). Germline lookup yields CDR1 SGHAT and CDR2 FQNNGV. The germline V and J ends were trimmed by 2 bases and 4 bases, with 14 bases remaining between them. This CDR3 is 16 amino acids long. The CDR3: CASSLTSGTRTGELFF. The CDR3, as DNA: TGTGCCAGCAGCTTAACGTCCGGGACTCGCACCGGGGAGCTGTTTTTT.

CDR3 sequence: CASRADRVAYNEQFF. The CDR3 nucleotides read TGTGCCAGCAGGGCTGACAGGGTGGCCTACAATGAGCAGTTCTTC. The chain uses TRBV6-1 and TRBJ2-1; 7 bases line up with TRBD1. After removal of 6 bases from V and 2 bases from J, the junction contained 7 bases not matched to a gene. The CDR3 is made up of 15 amino acids. CDR1 is MNHNS, CDR2 SASEGT, per germline.

The chain employs TRBV30 and TRBJ1-2; tentatively, D is TRBD1 (6 bases). The V end was cut by 2 bases, the J end by 11 bases, with 18 bases between. The CDR3 sequence is 13 residues long. Germline lookup yields CDR1 GTSNPN and CDR2 SVGIG (reference sequence). The DNA for the CDR3 is TGTGCCTGGAGTAGGACAGTGGACCGGTTTTACACCTTC. It translates to CAWSRTVDRFYTF.

The chain carries TRBV30 and TRBJ2-2, with 7 nucleotides matching TRBD2. There are 14 residues in the CDR3. V dropped 5 bases and J dropped 3; count of bases not matched to a gene: 6. CDR1 and CDR2 from the germline V gene are GTSNPN and SVGIG (reference sequence). CDR3 in amino acids: CAWAGVRDTGELFF. CDR3 nucleotide sequence: TGTGCCTGGGCGGGAGTCCGCGACACCGGGGAGCTGTTTTTT.

The V gene is TRBV10-3, the J gene TRBJ2-1, with 8 nucleotides matching TRBD1. The germline V gene has CDR1 ENHRY and CDR2 SYGVKD. The CDR3 has 16 residues. V lost 9 bases to trimming and J lost 6 bases; unmatched junction nucleotides: 16. CDR3 sequence reads: CAIARDGQGTGNEQFF. CDR3 bases: TGTGCCATTGCGCGGGACGGACAGGGTACCGGCAATGAGCAGTTCTTC.

V and J are TRBV5-4 and TRBJ2-5; the D is unclear. The CDR3 is 15 residues long. V was clipped by 0 bases and J by 1 base, with 10 bases between them. Germline V gene data show CDR1 as SGHNT and CDR2 as YYREEE (reference sequence). The CDR3 reads CASSLGTGGQETQYF. The CDR3, as DNA: TGTGCCAGCAGCTTGGGTACGGGCGGCCAAGAGACCCAGTACTTC.

The chain couples TRBV7-2 to TRBJ1-3; D is possibly TRBD1 (5 bases). The CDR3 extends over 14 amino acids. From germline, CDR1 is SGHTA and CDR2 FQGNSA. Trimming took 3 bases from V and 0 from J, leaving 6 bases between them. The CDR3 spells CASSFGGSGNTIYF. As DNA, the CDR3 is TGTGCCAGCAGCTTTGGGGGCTCTGGAAACACCATATATTTT.

V usage is TRBV2 and J usage is TRBJ2-5; 9 bases fit TRBD1. CDR1 and CDR2 from the germline V gene are SNHLY and FYNNEI. The length of the CDR3 is 14 residues. V shed 5 bases and J 10 bases; nucleotides not matched to a gene: 11. In DNA form, the CDR3 reads TGTGCCAGCAGTCTGACCTGGGACAGGGTGTACCAGTACTTC. It specifies CASSLTWDRVYQYF. Complete variable domain (other parts from reference TRBV2 and TRBJ2-5): EPEVTQTPSHQVTQMGQEVILRCVPISNHLYFYWYRQILGQKVEFLVSFYNNEISEKSEIFDDQFSVERPDGSNFTLKIRSTKLEDSAMYFCASSLTWDRVYQYFGPGTRLLVL.

This clone was counted a single time. V usage is TRBV4-2 and J usage is TRBJ2-1; 7 bases line up with TRBD2. V trimming: 1 base; J trimming: 7 bases; junction bases outside the gene matches: 10. CDR1 LGHNA and CDR2 YNFKEQ come from the germline V gene. The CDR3 length is 16 residues. The CDR3 loop is CASSQVGGSGMNEQFF. The CDR3 coding sequence is TGTGCCAGCAGCCAAGTAGGCGGGAGCGGGATGAATGAGCAGTTCTTC.

The rearrangement uses TRBV4-1 and TRBJ2-7; 11 bases fit TRBD1. V shed 4 bases, J shed 2 bases, and the junction held 1 base outside the gene matches. There are 14 residues in the CDR3. Per germline, CDR1 MGHRA and CDR2 YSYEKL. This chain's CDR3 is CASSRDRGTYEQYF. DNA for the CDR3: TGCGCCAGCAGCCGGGACAGGGGGACCTACGAGCAGTACTTC.

The rearrangement uses TRBV5-4 and TRBJ1-1; no firm D call. V was trimmed by 2 bases and J by 0 bases, leaving 11 bases between them. Germline assignment: CDR1 SGHNT and CDR2 YYREEE (reference sequence). This CDR3 region has 15 residues. The CDR3 sequence is CASSFGEFMNTEAFF. CDR3 in DNA: TGTGCCAGCAGCTTTGGGGAGTTCATGAACACTGAAGCTTTCTTT.

The chain carries TRBV5-1 and TRBJ2-7, with a tentative D call TRBD1 (6 bases). This CDR3 has 17 amino acids. Germline loops: CDR1 SGHRS, CDR2 YFSETQ. Trimming stripped 4 bases from V and 3 bases from J, with 23 bases between. The DNA for the CDR3 is TGCGCCAGCAGCCCGGGTCTCGCCTACGGGACAAGCTACGAGCAGTACTTC. This codes for CASSPGLAYGTSYEQYF.

The rearrangement joins TRBV2 to TRBJ1-2; 7 nucleotides line up with TRBD1. In germline, CDR1 is SNHLY, CDR2 FYNNEI. Trimming cost V 3 bases and J 4 bases; bases outside gene matches: 5. There are 14 residues in the CDR3. CDR3 sequence (DNA): TGTGCCAGCAGTGATATGGGACAGTCCTATGGCTACACCTTC. This encodes CASSDMGQSYGYTF. Full variable domain (missing parts from reference TRBV2 and TRBJ1-2): EPEVTQTPSHQVTQMGQEVILRCVPISNHLYFYWYRQILGQKVEFLVSFYNNEISEKSEIFDDQFSVERPDGSNFTLKIRSTKLEDSAMYFCASSDMGQSYGYTFGSGTRLTVV.

This chain joins TRBV10-1 and TRBJ1-1; no clear D. V gave up 4 bases and J gave up 2 bases, with 8 bases separating them. CDR3 length: 13 amino acids. The germline V gene encodes CDR1 WNHNN and CDR2 SYGVQD (reference sequence). CDR3: CASSVQKNTEAFF. As DNA, the CDR3 is TGCGCCAGCAGTGTACAAAAAAACACTGAAGCTTTCTTT.

The chain carries TRBV7-2 and TRBJ1-6; D unclear. V lost 1 base to trimming and J lost 14 bases, with 15 bases between them. Germline CDR1 reads SGHTA; CDR2 reads FQGNSA. This CDR3 is 14 amino acids long. The CDR3 DNA reads TGTGCCAGCAGCTTAGGAGAGGTTGGCTTCGCCCTCCACTTT. Translating it yields CASSLGEVGFALHF.

The chain employs TRBV4-3 and TRBJ2-5; D uncertain. Germline CDR1 and CDR2: LGHNA and YSLEER. Trimming removed 0 bases from V and 1 base from J, with 6 bases in between. CDR3 length equals 14 residues. The CDR3: CASSQESVQETQYF. The CDR3 coding sequence is TGCGCCAGCAGCCAAGAAAGCGTCCAAGAGACCCAGTACTTC.

The chain couples TRBV10-2 to TRBJ2-7; D is possibly TRBD1 (6 bases). Trimming stripped 4 bases from V and 4 bases from J, with 14 bases between. The germline CDR1 and CDR2 sequences are WSHSY and SAAADI. The CDR3 sequence is 14 residues long. CDR3 region: CASSGRTVAYEQYF. The CDR3 DNA sequence: TGCGCCAGCAGTGGGAGGACAGTCGCATACGAGCAGTACTTC.

The rearrangement links TRBV14 to TRBJ1-1; D is unclear. CDR1 is SGHDN, CDR2 FVKESK, per germline. Trimming pared 4 bases from V and 0 bases from J, leaving 6 bases between. The length of the CDR3 is 13 residues. The CDR3 DNA follows: TGTGCCAGCAGCCCATGGGTGAACACTGAAGCTTTCTTT. Its translation: CASSPWVNTEAFF.

The rearrangement uses TRBV9 and TRBJ1-3, with D unclear. The CDR3 consists of 12 residues. V was clipped by 5 bases and J by 4 bases, with 7 bases between them. Germline V CDR1 and CDR2: SGDLS, YYNGEE. CDR3 coding DNA: TGTGCCAGCAGGGGTTTGGGAAACACCATATATTTT. Encoded protein: CASRGLGNTIYF.

The V call is TRBV30, the J call TRBJ2-7; D may match TRBD1 or TRBD2 (7 bases each). Germline V gene lookup returns CDR1 GTSNPN and CDR2 SVGIG (reference sequence). The germline V and J ends were trimmed by 2 bases and 6 bases, with 14 bases remaining between them. The CDR3 runs 13 residues. The CDR3 sequence: CAWSYRGGSEQYF. The CDR3, as DNA: TGTGCCTGGAGTTACAGGGGCGGGAGCGAGCAGTACTTC.

This chain uses TRBV5-4 with TRBJ2-1; the D gene is possibly TRBD2 (6 bases). Germline V gene lookup returns CDR1 SGHNT and CDR2 YYREEE (reference sequence). The CDR3 has 16 residues. V lost 2 bases and J 0 bases, leaving 12 bases between the germline ends. The CDR3 spells CASSFSGGSSYNEQFF. The CDR3 region has the DNA TGTGCCAGCAGCTTTAGCGGAGGGAGCTCCTACAATGAGCAGTTCTTC.

This chain joins TRBV18 and TRBJ2-5, with 7 bases aligning to TRBD2. The trim removed 2 bases at V and 5 bases at J, leaving 14 bases unmatched. In germline, CDR1 is KGHSH, CDR2 LQKENI. The length of the CDR3 is 17 residues. CDR3 nucleotide sequence: TGTGCCAGCTCACCATCCTCGGGCAGCGGGAACTCCGAGACCCAGTACTTC. Translation: CASSPSSGSGNSETQYF.

V gene TRBV6-5 combines with J gene TRBJ1-5, with D unclear. The CDR3 loop spans 14 amino acids. V was clipped by 5 bases and J by 7 bases, with 15 bases between them. Looked up from germline, CDR1 is MNHEY and CDR2 is SVGAGI. CDR3 DNA: TGTGCCAGCAGTCTAACCGAGATGGGGCAGCCCCAGCATTTT. Amino acids: CASSLTEMGQPQHF.

The rearrangement uses TRBV28 and TRBJ2-6, with D perhaps being TRBD1 or TRBD2 (5 bases each). The CDR3 loop spans 15 amino acids. Germline loops: CDR1 MDHEN, CDR2 SYDVKM. Trimming took off 4 bases at V and 3 bases at J, with 10 bases between the two ends. The CDR3 nucleotides are TGTGCCAGCAGTTCCGGGACCAATGGGGCCAACGTCCTGACTTTC. Its translation is CASSSGTNGANVLTF.